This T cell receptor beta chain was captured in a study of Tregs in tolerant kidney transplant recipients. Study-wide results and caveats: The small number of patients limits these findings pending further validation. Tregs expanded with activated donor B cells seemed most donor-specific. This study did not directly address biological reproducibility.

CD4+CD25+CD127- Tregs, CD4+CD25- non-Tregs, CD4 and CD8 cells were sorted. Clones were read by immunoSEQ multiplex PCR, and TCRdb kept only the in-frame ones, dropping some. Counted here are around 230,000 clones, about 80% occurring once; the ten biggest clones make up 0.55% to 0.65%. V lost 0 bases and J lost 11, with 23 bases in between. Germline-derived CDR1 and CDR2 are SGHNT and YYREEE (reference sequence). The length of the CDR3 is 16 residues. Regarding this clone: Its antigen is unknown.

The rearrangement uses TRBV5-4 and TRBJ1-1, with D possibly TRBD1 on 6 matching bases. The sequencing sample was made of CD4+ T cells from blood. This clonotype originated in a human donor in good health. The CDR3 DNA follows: TGTGCCAGCAGCTTGGCACAGGGAAGTAGGGCCGACGAGGCTTTCTTT. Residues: CASSLAQGSRADEAFF.